This TCR beta chain was sequenced in a study of OX40 agonist ivuxolimab in advanced cancers. Overall study context: Dose-escalation subjects each had hepatocellular carcinoma, melanoma, renal cell or head and neck cancer.

Comment on this clone: The antigen remains unidentified.

Only in-frame clones appear in the TCRdb table, and some are missing; sequencing was by immunoSEQ multiplex PCR. The sample includes tens of thousands of clones, 80% to 95% of them seen just once. Study-wide results and caveats: In general, CD8+ T cells held more expanded clones than CD4+ did, on average. Clonal expansion by week 6 occurred in CD4+ and CD8+ blood T cells (at 0.1 to 3.0 mg/kg).

Prior autoimmune disease or systemic immunosuppression barred patients. CDR1 MRHNA and CDR2 SNTAGT come from the germline V gene. V was shortened by 6 bases and J by 7 bases, with 12 bases between the two germline ends. This CDR3 is built from 13 residues. The rearrangement joins TRBV6-4 to TRBJ2-2; no definite D call. This clonotype originated in an adult with an advanced solid tumor such as melanoma, head and neck, liver or kidney cancer. The sample here was CD4+ or CD8+ T cells sorted from blood, taken in a trial of the OX40 agonist ivuxolimab. The CDR3 coding sequence is TGTGCCAGCAGACCCGGTCTAATCGGGGAGCTGTTTTTT. This gives the protein CASRPGLIGELFF.